This TCR beta chain was identified in a study of cytomegalovirus exposure and HLA in healthy donors. General study points: In a later analysis, TCR beta V- and J-gene trimming was associated with a missense DCLRE1C variant. Researchers catalogued roughly 170 TCR beta chains as cytomegalovirus-associated.

A note on this clone: Its matching antigen is unknown.

The PCR made use of 60 Vbeta and 13 Jbeta primers. Sequenced by immunoSEQ multiplex PCR; TCRdb stores in-frame clones only, minus some. Counted here are 100,000 or so clones, 70% to 90% occurring once; the ten biggest clones make up 2% to 3%. Specimen: PBMCs. The TCR sequence derives from a man aged 35 to 55 in good health and CMV-seronegative.

The CDR3 loop is CATSSRQGEAFF. CDR3 nucleotide sequence: TGTGCCACCAGCTCCCGACAGGGTGAAGCTTTCTTT. The V and J genes are TRBV15 and TRBJ1-1, with TRBD1 matching over 7 bases. CDR3 length: 12 amino acids. The V gene's germline CDR1 is LNHNV and CDR2 YYDKDF (reference sequence). V dropped 5 bases and J dropped 7; count of bases not matched to a gene: 4. The full variable domain, in which reference TRBV15 and TRBJ1-1 provide the parts outside the CDR3, is DAMVIQNPRYQVTQFGKPVTLSCSQTLNHNVMYWYQQKSSQAPKLLFHYYDKDFNNEADTPDNFQSRRPNTSFCFLDIRSPGLGDTAMYLCATSSRQGEAFFGQGTRLTVV.